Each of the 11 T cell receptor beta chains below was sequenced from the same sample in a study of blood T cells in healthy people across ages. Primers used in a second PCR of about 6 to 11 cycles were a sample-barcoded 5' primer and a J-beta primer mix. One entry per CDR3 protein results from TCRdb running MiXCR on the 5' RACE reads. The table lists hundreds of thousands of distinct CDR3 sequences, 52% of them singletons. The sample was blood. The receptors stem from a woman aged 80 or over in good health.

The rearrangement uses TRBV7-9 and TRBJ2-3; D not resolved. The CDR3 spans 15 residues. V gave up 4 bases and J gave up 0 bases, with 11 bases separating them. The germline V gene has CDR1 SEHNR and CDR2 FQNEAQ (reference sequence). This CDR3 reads CASSSTLRSTDTQYF. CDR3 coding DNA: TGTGCCAGCAGCTCTACCCTAAGAAGCACAGATACGCAGTATTTT. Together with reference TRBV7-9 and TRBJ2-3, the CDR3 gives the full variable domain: DTGVSQNPRHKITKRGQNVTFRCDPISEHNRLYWYRQTLGQGPEFLTYFQNEAQLEKSRLLSDRFSAERPKGSFSTLEIQRTEQGDSAMYLCASSSTLRSTDTQYFGPGTRLTVL.

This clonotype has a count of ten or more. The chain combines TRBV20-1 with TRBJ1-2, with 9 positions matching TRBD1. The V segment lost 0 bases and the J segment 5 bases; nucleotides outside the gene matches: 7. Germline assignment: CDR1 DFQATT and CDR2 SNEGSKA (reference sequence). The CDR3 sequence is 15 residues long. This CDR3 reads CSARDQDRGPYGYTF. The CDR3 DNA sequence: TGCAGTGCTAGAGACCAGGACAGGGGTCCTTATGGCTACACCTTC.

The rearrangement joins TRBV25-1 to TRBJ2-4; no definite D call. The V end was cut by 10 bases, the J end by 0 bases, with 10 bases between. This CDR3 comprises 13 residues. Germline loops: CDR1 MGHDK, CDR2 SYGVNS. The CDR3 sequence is CATWALAKNIQYF. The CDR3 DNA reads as TGTGCCACCTGGGCGTTAGCCAAAAACATTCAGTACTTC.

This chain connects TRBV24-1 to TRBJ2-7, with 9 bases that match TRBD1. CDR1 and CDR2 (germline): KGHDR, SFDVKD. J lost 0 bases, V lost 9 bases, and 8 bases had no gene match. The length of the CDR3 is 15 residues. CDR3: CATGSRDRVSYEQYF. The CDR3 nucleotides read TGTGCCACCGGCAGCCGGGACAGGGTCTCCTACGAGCAGTACTTC.

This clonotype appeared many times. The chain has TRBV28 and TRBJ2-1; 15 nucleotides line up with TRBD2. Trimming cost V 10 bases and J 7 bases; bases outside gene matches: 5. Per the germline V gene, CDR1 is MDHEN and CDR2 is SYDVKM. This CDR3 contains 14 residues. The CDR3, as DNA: TGTGCCACCACCGGGACTAGCGGGAGGAATGAGCAGTTCTTC. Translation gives CATTGTSGRNEQFF.

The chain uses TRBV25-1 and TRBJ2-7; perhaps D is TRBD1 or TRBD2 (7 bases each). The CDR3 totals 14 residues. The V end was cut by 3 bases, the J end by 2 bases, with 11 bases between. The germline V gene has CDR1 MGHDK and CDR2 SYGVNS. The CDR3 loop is CASSDRGGTYEQYF. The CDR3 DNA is TGTGCCAGCAGTGACAGGGGGGGGACCTACGAGCAGTACTTC.

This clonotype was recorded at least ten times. The CDR3 spells CASSLDAYGYTF. CDR3 coding DNA: TGCGCCAGCAGCTTGGACGCCTATGGCTACACCTTC. V usage is TRBV5-1 and J usage is TRBJ1-2; D is unresolved. This CDR3 spans 12 amino acids. Germline values: CDR1 SGHRS, CDR2 YFSETQ. V lost 0 bases, J lost 4 bases, and 4 bases lay in between.

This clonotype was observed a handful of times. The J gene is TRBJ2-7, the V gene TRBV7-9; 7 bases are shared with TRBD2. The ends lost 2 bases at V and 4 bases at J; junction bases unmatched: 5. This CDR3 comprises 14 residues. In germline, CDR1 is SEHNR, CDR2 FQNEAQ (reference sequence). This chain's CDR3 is CASSLTSVGYEQYF. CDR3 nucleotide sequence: TGTGCCAGCAGCTTAACTAGCGTCGGATACGAGCAGTACTTC.

CDR3 amino acids: CASSIAGGSYEQYF. DNA for the CDR3: TGTGCCAGCAGTATCGCAGGGGGCAGCTACGAGCAGTACTTC. The chain couples TRBV27 to TRBJ2-7; TRBD1 aligns across 8 bases. CDR1 is MNHEY, CDR2 SMNVEV, per germline (reference sequence). The CDR3 is 14 residues long. Germline trimming cut 5 bases from V and 3 bases from J; bases unmatched to any gene: 6.

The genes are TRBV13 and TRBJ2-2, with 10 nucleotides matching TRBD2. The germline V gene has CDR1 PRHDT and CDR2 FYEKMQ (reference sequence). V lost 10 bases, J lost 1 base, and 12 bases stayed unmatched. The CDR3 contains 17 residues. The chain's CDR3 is CAIPDKAGGGNTGELFF. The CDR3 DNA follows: TGTGCCATCCCGGATAAAGCGGGAGGGGGGAACACCGGGGAGCTGTTTTTT.

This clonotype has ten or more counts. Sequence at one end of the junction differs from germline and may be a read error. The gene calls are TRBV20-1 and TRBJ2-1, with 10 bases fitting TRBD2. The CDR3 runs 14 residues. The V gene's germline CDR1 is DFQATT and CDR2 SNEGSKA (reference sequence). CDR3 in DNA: TGCAGTGCGAGAGACAGCGGGAGGGTGAATGAGCAGTTCTTC. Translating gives CSARDSGRVNEQFF.